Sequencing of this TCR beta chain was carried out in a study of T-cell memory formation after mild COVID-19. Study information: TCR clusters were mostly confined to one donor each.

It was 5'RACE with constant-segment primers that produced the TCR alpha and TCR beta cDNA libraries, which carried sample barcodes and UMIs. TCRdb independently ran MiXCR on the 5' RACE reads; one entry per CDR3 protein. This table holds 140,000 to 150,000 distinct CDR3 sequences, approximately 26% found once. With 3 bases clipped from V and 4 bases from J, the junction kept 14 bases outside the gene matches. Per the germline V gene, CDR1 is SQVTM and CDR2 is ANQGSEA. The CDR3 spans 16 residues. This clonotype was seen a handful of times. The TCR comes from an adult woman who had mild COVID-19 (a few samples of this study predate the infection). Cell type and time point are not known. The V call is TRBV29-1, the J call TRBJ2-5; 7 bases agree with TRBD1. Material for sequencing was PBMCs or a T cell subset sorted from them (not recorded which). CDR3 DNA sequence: TGCAGCGTTGAGTTGGGTGATTCAGGGGGAATAGAGACCCAGTACTTC. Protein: CSVELGDSGGIETQYF.